This T cell receptor (beta chain) derives from a study of identifying expanded T cells in peripheral blood. Study findings and constraints: Technical replicates showed approximately 1.2 changed clones; about 2 weeks roughly 16; four weeks 19. Across healthy donors, higher total template counts meant significantly greater approximately 2-week count variance.

TCRdb's table, derived via immunoSEQ multiplex PCR, lists solely in-frame clones and lacks some. Among some 90,000 clones listed, 88% were seen once. The ends were cut back, 4 bases at V and 3 bases at J, with 14 bases in the middle. The germline V gene encodes CDR1 SGDLS and CDR2 YYNGEE. CDR3 length: 14 residues. Collection occurred without any documented infections or immune events in donors. In the case of this clone: The antigen is undetermined.

The source of this sequence is a person aged 18-69 years in good health. The material sequenced was blood. The V and J genes are TRBV9 and TRBJ2-7, with D possibly being TRBD1 (5 bases). The CDR3 sequence: CASSPQTANYEQYF. The DNA for the CDR3 is TGTGCCAGCAGCCCGCAGACAGCCAACTACGAGCAGTACTTC. Together with reference TRBV9 and TRBJ2-7, the CDR3 gives the full variable domain: DSGVTQTPKHLITATGQRVTLRCSPRSGDLSVYWYQQSLDQGLQFLIQYYNGEERAKGNILERFSAQQFPDLHSELNLSSLELGDSALYFCASSPQTANYEQYFGPGTRLTVT.